These 6 T cell receptor beta chains came from one sample sequenced in a study of response to subunit inactivated influenza vaccine. A single record per CDR3 protein comes from TCRdb applying MiXCR to the RT-PCR reads. The table has some 570,000 distinct CDR3 sequences, about 11% seen once; the top ten hold approximately 9.9%. This same sample was also taken into another study, of T cells expressing NK-cell markers. That paper adds: The authors generated TCR beta cDNA through 5'RACE template switching with UMIs.

Sequencing used PBMCs from blood, obtained on the day of vaccination. Receptor source: a middle-aged man who received an inactivated influenza vaccine.

The chain couples TRBV4-1 to TRBJ2-1, with D hard to call. The V gene lost 0 bases and the J gene lost 5 bases, with 11 bases spanning the gap. Germline V gives CDR1 MGHRA, CDR2 YSYEKL. The CDR3 is 15 amino acids. CDR3 DNA: TGCGCCAGCAGCCAAGATCAGTATTTCGACAATGAGCAGTTCTTC. Amino acids: CASSQDQYFDNEQFF.

This clonotype has more than one count but fewer than ten. This sequence joins TRBV11-2 and TRBJ2-3; 7 positions agree with TRBD2. V lost 4 bases to trimming and J lost 0 bases; unmatched junction nucleotides: 13. CDR3 length: 18 residues. CDR1 is SGHAT and CDR2 is FQNNGV in the germline V gene. CDR3 sequence (DNA): TGTGCCAGCAGCTCCGATAATAGGCGGGAGCGGAGCACAGATACGCAGTATTTT. Translation: CASSSDNRRERSTDTQYF.

In this sample, this clonotype turned up a few times. V and J are TRBV18 and TRBJ2-7; 8 bases align to TRBD1. Germline V gives CDR1 KGHSH, CDR2 LQKENI. V was pared by 4 bases and J by 7 bases, with 6 bases of the junction left unmatched. CDR3 length equals 13 residues. DNA for the CDR3: TGTGCCAGCTCACGAGACAGGGGCGGAGAGCAGTACTTC. It specifies CASSRDRGGEQYF.

The V gene is TRBV2, the J gene TRBJ2-1; 10 nucleotides line up with TRBD2. V lost 7 bases, J lost 12 bases, and 12 bases stayed unmatched. The CDR3 is made up of 14 amino acids. Germline assignment: CDR1 SNHLY and CDR2 FYNNEI. The CDR3 DNA follows: TGTGCCAGCAAATCTAGCGGGGGACCGTCGGGGCAGTTCTTC. This translates into CASKSSGGPSGQFF.

The rearrangement uses TRBV5-5 and TRBJ2-1, with D unclear. Trimming shortened V by 0 bases and J by 8 bases, and 6 bases separated the two germline ends. Germline V lookup: CDR1 SGHKS, CDR2 YYEKEE (reference sequence). The CDR3 extends over 12 amino acids. This CDR3 is CASSLEAYEQFF. CDR3 nucleotide sequence: TGTGCCAGCAGCTTGGAGGCATATGAGCAGTTCTTC.

The chain recombines TRBV10-3 with TRBJ2-5, with D hard to call. This CDR3 region has 11 residues. Germline V CDR1 and CDR2: ENHRY, SYGVKD. V lost 0 bases to trimming and J lost 7 bases, with 3 bases between them. CDR3 nucleotides: TGTGCCATCAGTGAGTCTGTGACCCAGTACTTC. It yields the protein CAISESVTQYF.